These 20 T cell receptor beta chains came from one sample sequenced in a study of early T cells in non-severe SARS-CoV-2 infection. TCRdb analysed the 5' RACE reads with MiXCR anew, one entry per CDR3 protein. The sample records over 90,000 distinct CDR3 sequences, approximately 12% being singletons. Here the sequenced sample was whole blood, taken at baseline. These receptor sequences come from an adult who was a healthcare worker with PCR-confirmed SARS-CoV-2 infection or an uninfected control (not recorded which).

This clonotype was seen more than once but under ten times. J is TRBJ2-7 and V is TRBV7-9; TRBD1 aligns across 7 bases. CDR1 is SEHNR and CDR2 is FQNEAQ in the germline V gene (reference sequence). The CDR3 contains 14 residues. V gave up 5 bases and J gave up 3 bases; unmatched junction bases: 7. The CDR3 spells CASSRPGQNYEQYF. Here the CDR3 DNA reads TGTGCCAGCAGCCGACCGGGACAGAACTACGAGCAGTACTTC.

This clonotype occurred many times. The genes are TRBV10-2 and TRBJ1-1, with D possibly matching TRBD1 (5 bases). CDR3 length: 12 residues. The germline V gene encodes CDR1 WSHSY and CDR2 SAAADI. V was shortened by 3 bases and J by 5 bases, with 7 bases between the two germline ends. This CDR3 reads CASSDKGTEAFF. The DNA for the CDR3 is TGCGCCAGCAGTGACAAGGGGACTGAAGCTTTCTTT.

The J gene is TRBJ1-1, the V gene TRBV7-9, with D possibly matching TRBD1 (6 bases). Germline CDR1 is SEHNR and CDR2 is FQNEAQ (reference sequence). The V gene lost 3 bases and the J gene lost 7 bases, with 15 bases spanning the gap. The CDR3 totals 14 residues. CDR3 coding DNA: TGTGCCAGCAGCTTCTTAGACAGGAGGCTTGAAGCTTTCTTT. This encodes CASSFLDRRLEAFF.

The chain couples TRBV27 to TRBJ2-2, with 8 bases fitting TRBD1. The J segment lost 3 bases and the V segment lost 7 bases, leaving 10 bases of the junction unmatched. The germline V gene has CDR1 MNHEY and CDR2 SMNVEV (reference sequence). The CDR3 is made up of 16 amino acids. CDR3 sequence (DNA): TGTGCCAGCATAGCCAGGGGGCCACCGGACACCGGGGAGCTGTTTTTT. This gives the protein CASIARGPPDTGELFF.

The chain joins TRBV14 to TRBJ2-5, with D hard to call. CDR1 is SGHDN and CDR2 is FVKESK in the germline V gene. CDR3 length: 17 amino acids. With 4 bases removed from V and 4 bases from J, the gap between germline ends came to 22 bases. The CDR3 sequence: CASSRIPDTPLGETQYF. The DNA of the CDR3 is TGTGCCAGCAGCCGAATACCCGACACCCCTCTCGGAGAGACCCAGTACTTC.

This chain links TRBV5-4 with TRBJ2-7, with TRBD1 identical over 8 bases. The CDR3 length is 14 residues. From germline, CDR1 is SGHNT and CDR2 YYREEE (reference sequence). The V and J ends lost 4 bases and 3 bases, in that order; junction bases with no gene match: 6. Here the CDR3 DNA reads TGTGCCAGCAGCGCTGGACAGGGCCGCTACGAGCAGTACTTC. It encodes CASSAGQGRYEQYF.

The rearrangement joins TRBV5-4 to TRBJ2-5; D uncertain. The V gene's germline CDR1 is SGHNT and CDR2 YYREEE (reference sequence). Trimming stripped 3 bases from V and 0 bases from J, with 6 bases between. The CDR3 length is 13 residues. This CDR3 reads CASSWKYQETQYF. The CDR3 region has the DNA TGTGCCAGCAGCTGGAAGTACCAAGAGACCCAGTACTTC.

The chain uses TRBV6-5 and TRBJ1-1, with 7 nucleotides matching TRBD1. J gave up 7 bases and V 1 base, and 9 bases lay outside the gene matches. CDR3 length: 15 amino acids. Germline V lookup: CDR1 MNHEY, CDR2 SVGAGI. Written as DNA, the CDR3 is TGTGCCAGCAGTTACTTTCCAGGGGGTGGCGGTGAAGCTTTCTTT. Translated, it gives CASSYFPGGGGEAFF.

V and J are TRBV29-1 and TRBJ1-2; D gene ambiguous. Trimming removed 4 bases at V and 0 bases at J, with 6 bases between. This CDR3 contains 12 residues. Germline CDR1 reads SQVTM; CDR2 reads ANQGSEA. The CDR3 DNA follows: TGCAGCGTTGGCGCAACTAACTATGGCTACACCTTC. Protein: CSVGATNYGYTF.

This clonotype appeared a few times. The chain has TRBV20-1 and TRBJ2-5; TRBD2 agrees at 10 bases. The CDR3 contains 13 residues. V lost 6 bases and J lost 4; bases outside the gene matches: 5. Germline CDR1 reads DFQATT; CDR2 reads SNEGSKA (reference sequence). CDR3 region: CSAIAGGGETQYF. DNA for the CDR3: TGCAGTGCCATAGCGGGAGGAGGAGAGACCCAGTACTTC.

The V call is TRBV2, the J call TRBJ1-1; D possibly corresponds to TRBD1 (6 bases). CDR3 length: 15 amino acids. The germline V gene has CDR1 SNHLY and CDR2 FYNNEI. V was pared by 3 bases and J by 4 bases, with 15 bases between. CDR3 loop: CASSDEGDVGTEAFF. The CDR3 nucleotides read TGTGCCAGCAGTGACGAGGGGGATGTCGGCACTGAAGCTTTCTTT.

This clonotype was detected many times. The V and J genes are TRBV29-1 and TRBJ2-3; 8 bases align to TRBD2. The germline V gene encodes CDR1 SQVTM and CDR2 ANQGSEA. The junction had 6 bases not matched to a gene; V was cut back by 1 base and J by 3 bases. The CDR3 is 15 residues long. DNA of the CDR3: TGCAGCGTTGAAGCGGGGGGGGCGGTAACAGATACGCAGTATTTT. The encoded protein is CSVEAGGAVTDTQYF.

The DNA of the CDR3 is TGTGCCAGCAGTTTAGGATGGAGGGGGAGCGACGAGCAGTACTTC. This codes for CASSLGWRGSDEQYF. The genes are TRBV28 and TRBJ2-7; the D gene could be TRBD1 or TRBD2 (6 bases each). This CDR3 has 15 amino acids. The V gene lost 2 bases and the J gene lost 5 bases, with 16 bases spanning the gap. In germline, CDR1 is MDHEN, CDR2 SYDVKM. Variable domain in full (rest from reference TRBV28 and TRBJ2-7): DVKVTQSSRYLVKRTGEKVFLECVQDMDHENMFWYRQDPGLGLRLIYFSYDVKMKEKGDIPEGYSVSREKKERFSLILESASTNQTSMYLCASSLGWRGSDEQYFGPGTRLTVT.

This clonotype was recorded at least ten times. The chain has TRBV2 and TRBJ1-1, with D unresolved. The CDR3 loop spans 12 amino acids. Deletions cut 4 bases from V and 1 base from J, with 4 bases between. From germline, CDR1 is SNHLY and CDR2 FYNNEI. CDR3 sequence (DNA): TGTGCCAGCAGTGTAGGGAACACTGAAGCTTTCTTT. It yields the protein CASSVGNTEAFF.

This clonotype appeared a few times. V is TRBV5-1 and J is TRBJ2-3; TRBD1 or TRBD2 may be the D gene (6 bases each). V was clipped by 3 bases and J by 4 bases, with 24 bases between them. The germline gives CDR1 SGHRS, CDR2 YFSETQ. The CDR3 extends over 18 amino acids. The CDR3 is CASSWGPIGEGGADTQYF. The DNA for the CDR3 is TGCGCCAGCAGCTGGGGCCCGATCGGTGAGGGGGGCGCAGATACGCAGTATTTT.

This clonotype was seen only a few times. The junction differs from germline at one of its ends, possibly a read error. This chain joins TRBV11-2 and TRBJ2-7, with D possibly matching TRBD1 (6 bases). This CDR3 is built from 15 residues. Germline V gene data show CDR1 as SGHAT and CDR2 as FQNNGV. This CDR3 reads CASSPSLTGFNEQYF. CDR3 bases: TGTGCCAGCAGCCCCTCCCTGACAGGTTTTAACGAACAGTACTTC.

At least ten counts were recorded for this clonotype. V gene TRBV28 combines with J gene TRBJ2-1; 9 bases match TRBD2. The germline V gene has CDR1 MDHEN and CDR2 SYDVKM. V trimming: 7 bases; J trimming: 7 bases; junction bases outside the gene matches: 8. This CDR3 region has 14 residues. CDR3 in amino acids: CASTLAGVRNEQFF. For the CDR3, the DNA is TGTGCCAGCACCTTAGCGGGAGTGCGTAATGAGCAGTTCTTC. Full variable domain (remainder filled in from reference TRBV28 and TRBJ2-1): DVKVTQSSRYLVKRTGEKVFLECVQDMDHENMFWYRQDPGLGLRLIYFSYDVKMKEKGDIPEGYSVSREKKERFSLILESASTNQTSMYLCASTLAGVRNEQFFGPGTRLTVL.

V is TRBV6-1 and J is TRBJ2-1; TRBD2 matches at 10 bases. CDR1 and CDR2 from the germline V gene are MNHNS and SASEGT. This CDR3 contains 15 residues. Germline trimming cut 4 bases from V and 9 bases from J; bases unmatched to any gene: 9. The CDR3 DNA reads TGTGCCAGCAGTGGGCTAGCGGGAGTTGCCCTTGAGCAGTTCTTC. Translation gives CASSGLAGVALEQFF.

The chain employs TRBV12-5 and TRBJ2-1, with no clear D. The germline CDR1 and CDR2 sequences are LGHNT and FRNRAP. The CDR3 runs to 14 residues. Deletions cut 1 base from V and 7 bases from J, with 11 bases between. CDR3 amino acids: CASGLGLGSNEQFF. CDR3 DNA: TGTGCTAGTGGTTTGGGGCTAGGGTCGAATGAGCAGTTCTTC.

V and J are TRBV12-3 or TRBV12-4 and TRBJ1-1; D is possibly TRBD1 (5 bases). CDR3 length: 13 residues. Trimming cost V 7 bases and J 6 bases, with 15 bases left between them. The CDR3 reads CASTSTLGAEAFF. Here the CDR3 DNA reads TGTGCCAGCACCTCAACCCTGGGGGCTGAAGCTTTCTTT.